Listed below are T cell receptor beta chains from one sample, sequenced in a study of T-cell memory formation after mild COVID-19. Using its own MiXCR run on the 5' RACE reads, TCRdb lists one record per CDR3 protein. The sample has roughly 180,000 distinct CDR3 sequences, around 10% seen once. Input material: PBMCs or a T cell subset sorted from them (not recorded which). The receptors here all came from a man younger than 30 who had mild COVID-19 (a few samples of this study predate the infection). Cell type and time point are not known. The conserved cysteine and the conserved F or W are not part of the CDR3 here. The order of the fields is J gene, clone size, V gene, D gene, CDR3 protein. D genes are given only for firm matches. Where a row states a size, it is once, few, many or the class of an expanded clone; other rows omit it.

TRBJ2-2 | few | TRBV5-1 | - | ASSPASVNTGELF
TRBJ2-3 | - | TRBV7-3 | TRBD2 | ASSLTGTTPTQY
TRBJ1-6 | few | TRBV7-3 | TRBD1 | ASSPDRNSPLH
TRBJ2-1 | - | TRBV7-3 | TRBD2 | ASSLGLAGRNEQF
TRBJ2-1 | few | TRBV10-3 | - | AISGPRARTKYNEQF
TRBJ1-1 | few | TRBV3-1 | TRBD1 | ASSYSLGTGTTEAF
TRBJ2-5 | - | TRBV5-1 | TRBD2 | ASSLISGDQETQY
TRBJ2-3 | few | TRBV7-2 | - | ASSLGPPKRRDTQY
TRBJ2-5 | many | TRBV20-1 | - | SASPLARETQY
TRBJ2-3 | many | TRBV9 | TRBD2 | ASSSPSGGRTDTQY
TRBJ2-1 | few | TRBV10-2 | - | ASVTGTPNNEQF
TRBJ1-1 | - | TRBV12-3/TRBV12-4 | - | ASSTQQGTHAEAF
TRBJ1-2 | few | TRBV6-2/TRBV6-3 | - | ASSYSRESHGYT
TRBJ2-3 | many | TRBV5-1 | - | ASSPGLNTDTQY
TRBJ2-3 | - | TRBV25-1 | TRBD1 | ASSGTGADTQY
TRBJ2-6 | - | TRBV5-1 | - | ASSPGGPGANVLT
TRBJ2-1 | - | TRBV20-1 | - | SARDPGTISYNEQF
TRBJ1-4 | few | TRBV5-1 | TRBD1 | ASSAQGASGEKLF
TRBJ2-1 | - | TRBV7-9 | - | ASSPGWIEQF
TRBJ1-5 | few | TRBV6-5 | - | ASRPVSFFEPQH
TRBJ2-7 | - | TRBV5-1 | - | ASSLAEGDRNEQY
TRBJ2-3 | - | TRBV6-6 | - | ASSPSGVGTDTQY
TRBJ1-1 | - | TRBV7-2 | - | ASSPQGYNTEAF
TRBJ1-2 | few | TRBV6-5 | TRBD1 | ASSHRGTGGGGYT
TRBJ2-7 | few | TRBV6-2/TRBV6-3 | - | ASSDIYEQY
TRBJ1-3 | few | TRBV7-2 | - | ASSLIRGAGNTIY
TRBJ2-1 | - | TRBV20-1 | - | SALNVGTKEQF
TRBJ2-2 | few | TRBV5-1 | TRBD1 | ASSLATGGAIGELF
TRBJ1-1 | few | TRBV5-1 | - | ASSLAAGGLNTEAF
TRBJ1-6 | - | TRBV5-1 | - | ASSILPTGTGSPLH
TRBJ2-3 | few | TRBV7-3 | - | ASTKNGGATDTQY
TRBJ2-7 | - | TRBV3-1 | TRBD1 | ASSPTGIYEQY
TRBJ1-5 | few | TRBV12-3/TRBV12-4 | - | ASMSQDGQPQH
TRBJ2-1 | - | TRBV19 | TRBD2 | ASRRGTNYNEQF
TRBJ1-6 | - | TRBV2 | - | ASIGGGLGSPLH
TRBJ2-5 | few | TRBV30 | TRBD2 | AWSLLGDSGGRTQY
TRBJ2-3 | many | TRBV20-1 | TRBD1 | SAYRGRSTDTQY
TRBJ2-7 | few | TRBV12-3/TRBV12-4 | - | ASSLIRTYEQY
TRBJ2-5 | few | TRBV7-2 | TRBD1 | ASSRDRGKETQY
TRBJ2-5 | few | TRBV7-6 | - | ASSLGVGGEETQY
TRBJ2-5 | many | TRBV5-1 | - | ASTRDLETQY
TRBJ2-3 | many | TRBV7-9 | TRBD2 | ASSRLAGATDTQY
TRBJ1-1 | - | TRBV4-2 | - | ASSQPGGREGLAF
TRBJ1-5 | few | TRBV6-6 | - | ASSYIPEDRGAQPQH
TRBJ2-3 | many | TRBV4-1 | - | ASSQDPARGGRARSTDTQY
TRBJ1-3 | few | TRBV20-1 | - | SARRSGSGNTIY
TRBJ2-2 | few | TRBV3-1 | TRBD2 | ASSPAGLAGGKTGELF
TRBJ1-4 | - | TRBV3-1 | - | ASSQGGRNEKLF
TRBJ2-5 | - | TRBV5-1 | - | ASSLGTAGQETQY
TRBJ1-2 | few | TRBV6-5 | - | ASSYSPGLGYGYT
TRBJ2-5 | - | TRBV5-1 | - | ASSLRLGGQETQY
TRBJ1-1 | - | TRBV18 | - | ASSPLGTPGTEAF
TRBJ1-4 | few | TRBV7-9 | - | ASSFFATNEKLF